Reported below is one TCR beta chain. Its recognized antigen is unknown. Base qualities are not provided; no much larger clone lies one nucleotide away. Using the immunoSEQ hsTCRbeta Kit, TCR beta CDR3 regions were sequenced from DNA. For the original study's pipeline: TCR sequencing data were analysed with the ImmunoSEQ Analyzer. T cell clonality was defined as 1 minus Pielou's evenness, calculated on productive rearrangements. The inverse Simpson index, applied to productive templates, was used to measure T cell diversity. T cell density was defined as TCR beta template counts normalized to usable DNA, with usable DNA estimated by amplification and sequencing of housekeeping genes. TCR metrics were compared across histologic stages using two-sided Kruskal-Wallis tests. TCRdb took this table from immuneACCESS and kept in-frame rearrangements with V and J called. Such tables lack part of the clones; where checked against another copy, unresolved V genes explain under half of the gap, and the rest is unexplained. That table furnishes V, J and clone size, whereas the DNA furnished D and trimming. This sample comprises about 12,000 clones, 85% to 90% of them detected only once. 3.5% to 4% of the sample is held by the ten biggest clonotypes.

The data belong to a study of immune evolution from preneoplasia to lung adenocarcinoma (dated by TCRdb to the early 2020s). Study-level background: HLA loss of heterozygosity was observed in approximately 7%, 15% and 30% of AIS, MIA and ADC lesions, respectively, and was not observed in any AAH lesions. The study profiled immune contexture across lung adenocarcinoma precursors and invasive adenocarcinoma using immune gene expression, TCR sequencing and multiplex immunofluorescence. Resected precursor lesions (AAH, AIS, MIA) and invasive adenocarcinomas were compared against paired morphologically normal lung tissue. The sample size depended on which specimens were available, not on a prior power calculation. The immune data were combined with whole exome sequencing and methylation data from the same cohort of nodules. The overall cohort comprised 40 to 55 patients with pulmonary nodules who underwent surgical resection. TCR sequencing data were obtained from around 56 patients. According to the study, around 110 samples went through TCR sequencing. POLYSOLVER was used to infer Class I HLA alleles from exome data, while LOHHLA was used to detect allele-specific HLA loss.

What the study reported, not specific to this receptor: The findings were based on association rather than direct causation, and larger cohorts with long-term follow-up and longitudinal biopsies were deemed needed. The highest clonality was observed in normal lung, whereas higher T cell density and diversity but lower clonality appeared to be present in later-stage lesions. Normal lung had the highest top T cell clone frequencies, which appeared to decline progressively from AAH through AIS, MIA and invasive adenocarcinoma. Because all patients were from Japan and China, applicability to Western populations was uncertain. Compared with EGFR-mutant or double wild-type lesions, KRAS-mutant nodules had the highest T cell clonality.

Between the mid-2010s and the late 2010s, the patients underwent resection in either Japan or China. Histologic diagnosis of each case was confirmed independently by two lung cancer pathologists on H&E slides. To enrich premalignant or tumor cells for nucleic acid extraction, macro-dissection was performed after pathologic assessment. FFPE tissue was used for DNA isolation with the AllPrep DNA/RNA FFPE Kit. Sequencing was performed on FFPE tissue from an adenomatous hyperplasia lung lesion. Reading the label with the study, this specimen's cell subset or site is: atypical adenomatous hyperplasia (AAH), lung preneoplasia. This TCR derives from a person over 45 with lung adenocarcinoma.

The nucleotide sequence reads TGTGCCAGCAGTTACACCAGACTAGCGGGTTTAGACGAGCAGTACTTC. Protein translation: CASSYTRLAGLDEQYF. The chain is encoded by TRBV6-6 joined to TRBJ2-7; the junction holds 10 bases that match TRBD2. For this chain, trimming is 2 bases at the V end and 5 bases at the J end, and the number of junction bases without a gene match is 9. Its CDR3 holds 16 amino acids, cysteine through phenylalanine. Only the CDR3 part of the read is kept: 48 bases, read in frame from the first base. CDR1 and CDR2 were assigned from the germline V gene (reference sequence) as MNHNY and SVGAGI.